What follows describes a single T cell receptor (beta chain). Its antigen is not yet known. There are no base qualities to consult, and no much larger clone falls within one base. Relative to germline, V is missing 2 bases and J is missing 3 bases, with 6 bases of the junction outside any gene match. The CDR3 has 16 amino acids, counting the end cysteine and phenylalanine. CDR3 DNA only is kept here, 48 bases in frame from base 1. CDR1 and CDR2 were assigned from the germline V gene (reference sequence) as SEHNR and FQNEAQ. This record belongs to a study of blood T cell repertoires in COVID-19 (dated by TCRdb to 2018 to 2020). For the wider study: Samples from collaborators originated in the United States, Italy and Spain and spanned both the acute and convalescent phases of COVID-19. The material from the prospective study consisted of cDNA or gDNA derived from T cells, B-cell-depleted T cells, or PBMCs. Subjects who had been exposed to COVID-19, were actively infected with it, or had recovered from it provided the deeply sampled blood TCRbeta repertoires that made up the dataset. The repertoires were released in a freely available public database meant as a resource for research on the immune response to SARS-CoV-2. The samples were drawn from the first 160 participants of the ongoing ImmuneRACE study and from 950 to 1,500 subjects provided by 6 global collaborators. Sample metadata almost always included a de-identified subject ID, COVID-19 status, age in years and sex. Where available, HLA class I and class II types were taken from metadata supplied by the sample provider and were not determined by assay-based typing.

Enrolling through a virtual design, the prospective study's participants ranged in age from roughly 18 to 90 years and lived across about two dozen United States geographic areas. In the prospective study, cohorts were assigned on the basis of participant-reported clinical history obtained from a screening survey and a study questionnaire. ImmuneRACE Cohort 3 recovered participants were defined by two consecutive negative NP/OP PCR tests, healthcare professional clearance, or symptom resolution. In the prospective study, whole blood, serum and a nasopharyngeal or oropharyngeal swab were collected from each participant by mobile phlebotomists. Participants in the prospective study had the option to provide additional blood draws and questionnaires over a roughly two-month period. Prospective study blood samples were shipped either frozen or at room temperature before DNA extraction. What the work shows at the level of the full study, not this receptor alone: Clinical and demographic metadata were provided uncurated, with the amount varying by source and participant.

The immunoSEQ Assay, a bias-controlled multiplex PCR, was used to amplify TCRbeta CDR3 regions from genomic DNA. The published analysis was carried out like this. Within the assay, amplification of reference gene primers was used to estimate how many nucleated cells each sample contained. To quantify the absolute abundance of each unique TCRbeta CDR3 rearrangement, sequence reads were collapsed and filtered. For each sample, productive Simpson clonality was calculated as the square root of Simpson's diversity index across productive rearrangements. The source is immuneACCESS, and TCRdb retained only in-frame sequences with V and J called. Part of the clones is not carried over; for the studies checked, unresolved V genes explain less than half of this, and the remainder is unexplained. V, J and clone size reflect that table, while D and trimming were determined from the DNA. The sample records 190,000 or so clones, roughly 85% of which are singletons. The ten biggest clones cover approximately 18% of the sample.

The TCR originated in a man in his forties or fifties who had recovered from COVID-19. Source material: PBMCs or T cells enriched from blood (not recorded which). This chain is built from TRBV7-9 and TRBJ2-3, and 9 junction bases match TRBD2. The nucleotides are TGTGCCAGCAGCTTAAGCTCTAGCGGGAAAACAGATACGCAGTATTTT. This gives the protein CASSLSSSGKTDTQYF. The reference TRBV7-9 and TRBJ2-3 proteins fill in what lies around the CDR3, so the full variable domain reads DTGVSQNPRHKITKRGQNVTFRCDPISEHNRLYWYRQTLGQGPEFLTYFQNEAQLEKSRLLSDRFSAERPKGSFSTLEIQRTEQGDSAMYLCASSLSSSGKTDTQYFGPGTRLTVL.